Below, 11 T cell receptor beta chains from the same sample are listed, as sequenced in a study of beta chain features in type 1 diabetes (dated by TCRdb to the late 2010s). The library was built by means of the immunoSEQ multiplex PCR assay. The entire amount of isolated RNA was reverse transcribed using the High Capacity cDNA Reverse Transcription Kit, so the sequenced TCRB transcripts were expressed ones. TCRdb took this table from immuneACCESS and kept in-frame rearrangements with V and J called. Such tables lack part of the clones; where checked against another copy, unresolved V genes explain under half of the gap, and the rest is unexplained. Within this sample are more than 250,000 clones, with 24% of them counted one time only. The ten largest clones capture 0.012% of the sample. No antigen has been assigned to these receptors. Study-wide findings and limitations: Type 1 diabetes patients showed a moderate but significant shortening of TCRB CDR3 length in all four CD4+ subsets.

Sequencing was carried out using naive CD4+ T cells from blood. The cell subset or site label, read with the paper, signifies: true naive CD4+ T cells. The receptors stem from a woman younger than 45 with type 1 diabetes.

The chain has TRBV29-1 and TRBJ2-7, with 7 bases matching TRBD1. The ends lost 6 bases at V and 4 bases at J; junction bases unmatched: 12. The CDR3 sequence is 14 residues long. Germline V gene data show CDR1 as SQVTM and CDR2 as ANQGSEA. The chain's CDR3 is CSVQGQRASYEQYF. CDR3 sequence (DNA): TGCAGCGTCCAGGGACAGAGGGCTTCGTACGAGCAGTACTTC.

The chain has TRBV20-1 and TRBJ1-2, with D perhaps matching TRBD1 (5 bases). Trimming took 8 bases from V and 4 from J, leaving 11 bases between them. The CDR3 runs to 11 residues. Germline CDR1 DFQATT, CDR2 SNEGSKA (reference sequence). In nucleotides, the CDR3 is TGCAGTCAAGGGGATATCTATGGCTACACCTTC. This translates into CSQGDIYGYTF.

This clone was found a few times. The chain has TRBV4-2 and TRBJ1-1; 8 positions agree with TRBD1. Germline lookup yields CDR1 LGHNA and CDR2 YNFKEQ. The CDR3 length is 16 residues. V lost 7 bases, J lost 0 bases, and 10 bases stayed unmatched. CDR3 sequence reads: CASTQTGADLNTEAFF. CDR3 DNA sequence: TGTGCCAGCACCCAGACAGGGGCCGATCTGAACACTGAAGCTTTCTTT.

This rearrangement joins TRBV6-5 to TRBJ1-2; D unresolved. In germline, CDR1 is MNHEY, CDR2 SVGAGI. V shed 3 bases and J shed 5 bases, with 13 bases lying between them. CDR3 length equals 14 residues. The DNA of the CDR3 is TGTGCCAGCAGTTATAGTTGGGGAGTTTATGGCTACACCTTC. Translating it yields CASSYSWGVYGYTF.

Remarks on this clone: The sample has other DNA sequences that encode this CDR3 too. This rearrangement joins TRBV5-1 to TRBJ1-1; perhaps TRBD1 as D (6 bases). The germline gives CDR1 SGHRS, CDR2 YFSETQ. Deletions cut 5 bases from V and 1 base from J, with 9 bases between. The CDR3 runs to 13 residues. CDR3 region: CASSSQGNTEAFF. Written as DNA, the CDR3 is TGCGCCAGCAGTTCACAGGGGAACACTGAAGCTTTCTTT.

This clone has more than one count but fewer than ten. Here the CDR3 reads CASSTGASGYTF. CDR3 DNA sequence: TGTGCCAGCAGTACAGGGGCGAGTGGCTACACCTTC. The genes are TRBV6-5 and TRBJ1-2; 7 bases map to TRBD1. Germline CDR1 reads MNHEY; CDR2 reads SVGAGI. With V trimmed by 5 bases and J by 7 bases, 4 bases remained unmatched. There are 12 residues in the CDR3.

V is TRBV11-2 and J is TRBJ2-7; D is possibly TRBD2 (7 bases). Looked up from germline, CDR1 is SGHAT and CDR2 is FQNNGV. V was pared by 4 bases and J by 4 bases, with 14 bases between. CDR3 length: 14 residues. The DNA of the CDR3 is TGTGCCAGCAGCTCCGGGGAGGGGGGGTACGAGCAGTACTTC. Amino acids: CASSSGEGGYEQYF.

The chain uses TRBV4-2 and TRBJ2-5; TRBD2 agrees at 7 bases. The germline CDR1 and CDR2 sequences are LGHNA and YNFKEQ. V gave up 2 bases and J gave up 1 base; unmatched junction bases: 4. The CDR3 totals 15 residues. The CDR3 DNA sequence: TGTGCCAGCAGCCAACGAACTAGCGCCCAAGAGACCCAGTACTTC. This sequence encodes CASSQRTSAQETQYF.

This clone was observed a few times. Other DNA sequences in the sample encode the same CDR3. The chain has TRBV5-4 and TRBJ2-7; 8 bases fit TRBD2. Per germline, CDR1 SGHNT and CDR2 YYREEE (reference sequence). This CDR3 contains 15 residues. With 0 bases clipped from V and 1 base from J, the junction kept 3 bases outside the gene matches. The CDR3 reads CASSLGSGKSYEQYF. In nucleotides, the CDR3 is TGTGCCAGCAGCTTGGGTAGCGGGAAGTCCTACGAGCAGTACTTC. The full variable domain, with the rest looked up from reference TRBV5-4 and TRBJ2-7, is ETGVTQSPTHLIKTRGQQVTLRCSSQSGHNTVSWYQQALGQGPQFIFQYYREEENGRGNFPPRFSGLQFPNYSSELNVNALELDDSALYLCASSLGSGKSYEQYFGPGTRLTVT.

The table lists this clone with a few counts. The gene calls are TRBV6-5 and TRBJ2-7, with 8 bases lining up with TRBD2. V lost 0 bases and J lost 2; bases outside the gene matches: 6. This CDR3 is built from 16 residues. Germline CDR1 is MNHEY and CDR2 is SVGAGI. In nucleotides, the CDR3 is TGTGCCAGCAGTTACTCGAATCTAGCGGGTACCTACGAGCAGTACTTC. This codes for CASSYSNLAGTYEQYF.

This clone appeared a few times. The chain recombines TRBV27 with TRBJ2-6; the match to TRBD1 covers 7 bases. The CDR3 consists of 16 residues. Germline loops: CDR1 MNHEY, CDR2 SMNVEV (reference sequence). V lost 7 bases to trimming and J lost 2 bases; unmatched junction nucleotides: 8. The CDR3: CASTYTGAPGANVLTF. The CDR3 DNA reads as TGTGCCAGCACGTACACAGGGGCTCCTGGGGCCAACGTCCTGACTTTC.